Sequencing of this T cell receptor beta chain was carried out in a study of metastatic and nonmetastatic thyroid tumors. Across the study: Repertoire comparisons spanned blood and tumor or nodule tissue from malignant and benign thyroid patients.

With 6 bases removed from V and 6 bases from J, the gap between germline ends came to 11 bases. The CDR3 loop spans 13 amino acids. CDR1 and CDR2 from the germline V gene are SEHNR and FQNEAQ (reference sequence). Findings and limits, study-wide: A significant increase in TCR beta diversity was reportedly seen in malignant thyroid tumors relative to benign nodules, in blood and tumor.

This clone was found many times. Its antigen remains unidentified. Each patient came to thyroid surgery without any prior treatment (of any kind). In the original analysis: The distant-metastasis classifier for papillary thyroid cancer was built from CDR3 differences across clinicopathological groups. From the PCR reads, TCRdb re-called clones with MiXCR. The authors' filters were not applied to this entry. The top ten clones hold under 25% of a sample with about 40,000 clones, roughly an eighth of them seen once. This chain connects TRBV7-9 to TRBJ2-2; possible D gene TRBD2, 5 bases. The clonotype was recovered from a female donor with papillary thyroid cancer or a benign thyroid nodule (not recorded which). Some clones in this sample may be carry-over from other donors' samples. Sequenced material: blood. DNA of the CDR3: TGTGCCAGCAGTGAGGGAAGTCCCGGGGAGCTGTTTTTT. It is translated as CASSEGSPGELFF.